A selection of T cell receptor beta chains follows, all from one sample in a study of cytomegalovirus exposure and HLA in healthy donors. This table comes from immunoSEQ multiplex PCR, and its TCRdb copy is limited to in-frame clones, with some not included. In the table there are under 200,000 clones, more than 65% of which are singletons. The sequencing sample was made of PBMCs. All receptors come from a man younger than 45 in good health and CMV-seronegative. CDR3s include the opening cysteine and the closing phenylalanine or tryptophan. A D gene is named only where the DNA matches it firmly. A row's size may be missing; if present it is once, few, many or a size class.

.,.,TRBJ2-1,TRBV2,CASTSGVYNEQFF,TGTGCCAGCACTTCGGGGGTTTACAATGAGCAGTTCTTC
.,.,TRBJ2-3,TRBV12-5,CASAKFPTDTQYF,TGTGCTAGTGCCAAATTCCCCACAGATACGCAGTATTTT
.,.,TRBJ2-7,TRBV4-3,CASSQEAYRPSDEQYF,TGCGCCAGCAGCCAAGAAGCCTACAGGCCATCTGACGAGCAGTACTTC
.,.,TRBJ1-4,TRBV5-1,CASRRDEKLFF,TGCGCCAGCAGAAGAGATGAAAAACTGTTTTTT
.,few,TRBJ2-7,TRBV18,CASSTTAGDPYEQYF,TGTGCCAGCTCAACCACGGCAGGGGACCCCTACGAGCAGTACTTC
.,.,TRBJ2-2,TRBV2,CASSEQVITGELFF,TGTGCCAGCAGTGAACAGGTTATCACCGGGGAGCTGTTTTTT
TRBD2,few,TRBJ2-5,TRBV19,CASSIRGVLETQYF,TGTGCCAGTAGTATACGGGGGGTACTGGAGACCCAGTACTTC
.,.,TRBJ2-2,TRBV9,CASSAPLSGAGTGELFF,TGTGCCAGCAGCGCCCCACTCTCAGGGGCGGGCACCGGGGAGCTGTTTTTT
TRBD1,once,TRBJ2-7,TRBV5-1,CASSYRDRGDYEQYF,TGCGCCAGCAGCTACCGGGACAGGGGAGACTACGAGCAGTACTTC
TRBD2,.,TRBJ2-2,TRBV19,CASSQPSGSVANTGELFF,TGTGCCAGTAGTCAGCCTAGCGGGAGTGTTGCGAACACCGGGGAGCTGTTTTTT
.,.,TRBJ2-1,TRBV19,CASNAGLNEQFF,TGTGCCAGTAACGCGGGACTGAATGAGCAGTTCTTC
.,.,TRBJ1-6,TRBV10-1,CASDDSYNSPRHF,TGCGCCAGCGACGACAGTTATAATTCCCCCCGCCACTTT
.,.,TRBJ2-7,TRBV18,CASSPGHPYEQYF,TGTGCCAGCTCACCGGGGCACCCCTACGAGCAGTACTTC
.,.,TRBJ2-7,TRBV18,CASSPLPGYEQYF,TGTGCCAGCTCACCACTTCCCGGCTACGAGCAGTACTTC
TRBD1,.,TRBJ2-7,TRBV28,CASRSGGYEQYF,TGTGCCAGCAGGTCAGGGGGCTACGAGCAGTACTTC
.,.,TRBJ2-3,TRBV27,CASSFVLATDTQYF,TGTGCCAGCAGTTTTGTACTAGCAACAGATACGCAGTATTTT
.,.,TRBJ1-4,TRBV6-5,CASRPPGRTMQKLFF,TGTGCCAGCAGACCCCCAGGGCGAACAATGCAGAAACTGTTTTTT
TRBD1,.,TRBJ1-2,TRBV6-5,CASSYSYTGGNYGYTF,TGTGCCAGCAGTTACTCGTATACAGGGGGAAACTATGGCTACACCTTC
TRBD1,.,TRBJ2-1,TRBV7-3,CASSLKDRTANEQFF,TGTGCCAGCAGCCTCAAGGACAGGACTGCCAATGAGCAGTTCTTC
.,.,TRBJ1-4,TRBV18,CASSDAQNEKLFF,TGTGCCAGCTCCGACGCACAGAATGAAAAACTGTTTTTT
.,.,TRBJ1-5,TRBV28,CASSLQGSSVQPQHF,TGTGCCAGCAGTTTACAGGGGTCTTCTGTTCAGCCCCAGCATTTT
.,once,TRBJ1-2,TRBV7-2,CASSDGPQGYYGYTF,TGTGCCAGCAGCGATGGACCGCAGGGTTACTACGGCTACACCTTC
.,.,TRBJ2-2,TRBV25-1,CASSEYPSGPANTGELFF,TGTGCCAGCAGTGAATACCCATCTGGCCCTGCTAACACCGGGGAGCTGTTTTTT
.,.,TRBJ1-2,TRBV30,CARSGNLGGYTF,TGTGCCCGGTCAGGGAATCTAGGCGGCTACACCTTC
.,.,TRBJ2-2,TRBV10-1,CASSESFGGYTGELFF,TGCGCCAGCAGTGAGTCTTTCGGGGGATACACCGGGGAGCTGTTTTTT
.,.,TRBJ1-5,TRBV30,CAWSVRGTQHF,TGTGCCTGGAGTGTCCGAGGAACCCAGCATTTT
.,.,TRBJ2-7,TRBV7-9,CASSLGIGSGYEQYF,TGTGCCAGCAGCTTAGGAATAGGCAGCGGGTACGAGCAGTACTTC